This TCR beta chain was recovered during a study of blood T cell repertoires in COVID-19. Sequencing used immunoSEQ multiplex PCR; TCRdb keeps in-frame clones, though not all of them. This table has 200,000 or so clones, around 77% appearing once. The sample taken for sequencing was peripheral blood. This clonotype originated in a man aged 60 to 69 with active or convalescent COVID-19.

CDR3 loop: CASSPSTGLETQYF. The CDR3 DNA reads TGTGCCAGCAGCCCCTCGACAGGGTTGGAGACCCAGTACTTC. The rearrangement uses TRBV7-7 and TRBJ2-5; 7 bases match TRBD1. The CDR3 consists of 14 residues. Germline V gene sequence: CDR1 SSHAT, CDR2 FNYEAQ (reference sequence). Unmatched junction bases numbered 8, after V lost 5 bases and J lost 5 bases.